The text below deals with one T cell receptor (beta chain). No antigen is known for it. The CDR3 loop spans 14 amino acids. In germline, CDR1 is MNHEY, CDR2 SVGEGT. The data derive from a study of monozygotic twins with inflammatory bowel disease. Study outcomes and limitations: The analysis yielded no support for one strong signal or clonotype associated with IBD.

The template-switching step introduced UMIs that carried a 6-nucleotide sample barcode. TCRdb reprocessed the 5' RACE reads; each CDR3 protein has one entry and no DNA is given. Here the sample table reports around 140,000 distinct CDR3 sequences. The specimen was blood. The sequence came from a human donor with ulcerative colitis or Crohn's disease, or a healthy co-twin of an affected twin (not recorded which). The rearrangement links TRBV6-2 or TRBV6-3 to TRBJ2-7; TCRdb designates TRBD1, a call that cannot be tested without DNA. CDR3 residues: CASRSPGQSYEQYF.